This TCR beta chain was obtained from a study of blood T cell repertoires in COVID-19. Overall study: COVID-19 samples collected from the United States, Italy and Spain covered acute and convalescent phases.

The authors' processing: By means of reference gene primer amplification, nucleated cell counts were estimated. Here immunoSEQ multiplex PCR was the method, and the copy in TCRdb shows in-frame clones only, minus some. V and J calls and clone size come straight from that table; D and trimming were deduced from the DNA. This repertoire shows over 300,000 clones, roughly 89% found once; its top ten account for about 6.5%. CDR3 size: 16 residues. The V end was cut by 0 bases, the J end by 3 bases, with 11 bases between. Germline V gives CDR1 MGHRA, CDR2 YSYEKL. This chain links TRBV4-1 with TRBJ2-2; no reliable D call. Sequenced material: peripheral blood. The TCR originated in a man aged 18 to 30 with active or convalescent COVID-19. CDR3 bases: TGCGCCAGCAGCCAAGAACGGCGGTCGGACACCGGGGAGCTGTTTTTT. Residues: CASSQERRSDTGELFF.